This T cell receptor beta chain was captured by sequencing in a study of cytomegalovirus exposure and HLA in healthy donors. Study observations and caveats: Beyond CMV serostatus, there was no information to go on about immune exposure. The authors excluded some V segments, including TRBV6-2 and TRBV6-3, as indistinguishable.

Per germline, CDR1 SGHTA and CDR2 FQGNSA. This CDR3 is 15 amino acids long. After removal of 5 bases from V and 0 bases from J, the junction contained 6 bases not matched to a gene. As concerns this clone: Its matching antigen is unknown.

The PCR contained 60 Vbeta and 13 Jbeta primers. Profiling relied on immunoSEQ multiplex PCR, and the TCRdb table lists in-frame clones only, not all of them. The table has around 64,000 clones, 55% to 65% seen once. The sample taken for sequencing was PBMCs. This TCR was recovered from a woman aged 45-59 years in good health and CMV-seronegative. This chain uses TRBV7-2 with TRBJ1-1, with 7 bases matching TRBD1. CDR3 protein: CASSGGGTVNTEAFF. The CDR3 DNA sequence: TGTGCCAGCAGCGGGGGCGGGACAGTGAACACTGAAGCTTTCTTT.